This entry lists 18 T cell receptor beta chains sequenced from one sample in a study of cytomegalovirus exposure and HLA in healthy donors. Amplification used 60 Vbeta primers and 13 Jbeta primers. Clones were sequenced by immunoSEQ multiplex PCR, and TCRdb holds only the in-frame ones, with some missing. Here the sample spans over 130,000 clones, under 90% being singletons. Specimen: PBMCs. These receptor sequences come from a male donor in good health and CMV-seronegative.

The rearrangement links TRBV15 to TRBJ2-5; the match to TRBD2 covers 13 bases. V gave up 8 bases and J gave up 5 bases; unmatched junction bases: 8. Germline V gives CDR1 LNHNV, CDR2 YYDKDF (reference sequence). CDR3 size: 15 residues. CDR3 sequence: CATFSGLAGDETQYF. The CDR3 DNA is TGTGCCACCTTCTCAGGACTAGCGGGAGATGAGACCCAGTACTTC.

The V and J genes are TRBV7-9 and TRBJ2-1; the D gene is possibly TRBD2 (5 bases). V was pared by 5 bases and J by 4 bases, with 24 bases between. This CDR3 has 18 amino acids. Germline assignment: CDR1 SEHNR and CDR2 FQNEAQ (reference sequence). The CDR3 loop is CASSILTVSTAEYNEQFF. CDR3 DNA sequence: TGTGCCAGCAGCATACTTACAGTGTCAACAGCGGAATACAATGAGCAGTTCTTC.

The genes are TRBV6-5 and TRBJ1-1; D possibly corresponds to TRBD1 (6 bases). The V end lost 5 bases, the J end lost 5 bases, and 12 bases lay between the germline ends. This CDR3 region has 13 residues. The V gene's germline CDR1 is MNHEY and CDR2 SVGAGI. The CDR3 protein is CASSKGVRTEAFF. The DNA of the CDR3 is TGTGCCAGCAGTAAGGGGGTGAGGACTGAAGCTTTCTTT.

The chain joins TRBV5-1 to TRBJ2-1; D is unclear. CDR3 length: 15 amino acids. Germline V gene lookup returns CDR1 SGHRS and CDR2 YFSETQ. V lost 0 bases and J 0 bases, leaving 7 bases between the germline ends. CDR3 residues: CASSLASSSYNEQFF. CDR3 nucleotide sequence: TGCGCCAGCAGCTTGGCTAGTAGCTCCTACAATGAGCAGTTCTTC.

J is TRBJ2-6 and V is TRBV27, with D hard to call. Germline lookup yields CDR1 MNHEY and CDR2 SMNVEV (reference sequence). The CDR3 extends over 13 amino acids. Trimming removed 7 bases at V and 0 bases at J, with 4 bases between. The CDR3 loop reads CASTFSGANVLTF. DNA of the CDR3: TGTGCCAGCACATTCTCTGGGGCCAACGTCCTGACTTTC.

V is TRBV7-8 and J is TRBJ1-2; 8 bases are shared with TRBD1. Germline lookup yields CDR1 SGHVS and CDR2 FQNEAQ. The junction had 14 bases not matched to a gene; V was cut back by 5 bases and J by 6 bases. The CDR3 has 16 residues. The CDR3 DNA reads TGTGCCAGCAGCCCGAACCGAGGACAGGGTACTCATGGCTACACCTTC. Protein sequence: CASSPNRGQGTHGYTF.

The rearrangement uses TRBV27 and TRBJ2-7, with D possibly matching TRBD2 (5 bases). CDR1 MNHEY and CDR2 SMNVEV come from the germline V gene (reference sequence). Trimming cost V 3 bases and J 0 bases, with 12 bases left between them. This CDR3 contains 15 residues. CDR3: CASSFLTTGSYEQYF. The CDR3 coding sequence is TGTGCCAGCAGTTTTCTGACTACTGGCTCCTACGAGCAGTACTTC.

V gene TRBV5-4 combines with J gene TRBJ2-1; 9 positions agree with TRBD2. The germline CDR1 and CDR2 sequences are SGHNT and YYREEE (reference sequence). Trimming took 0 bases from V and 7 from J; bases not matched to a gene: 8. The CDR3 covers 16 residues. The CDR3 DNA reads as TGTGCCAGCAGCTTGGGGGCTAGCGGGATACAGAATGAGCAGTTCTTC. It yields the protein CASSLGASGIQNEQFF.

The genes are TRBV19 and TRBJ2-7; tentatively, D is TRBD1 (5 bases). The germline V gene encodes CDR1 LNHDA and CDR2 SQIVND (reference sequence). The CDR3 contains 15 residues. V was pared by 2 bases and J by 0 bases, with 11 bases between. The CDR3: CASSIKRDSSYEQYF. CDR3 bases: TGTGCCAGTAGTATAAAGCGAGACAGCTCCTACGAGCAGTACTTC. Full variable domain (missing parts from reference TRBV19 and TRBJ2-7): DGGITQSPKYLFRKEGQNVTLSCEQNLNHDAMYWYRQDPGQGLRLIYYSQIVNDFQKGDIAEGYSVSREKKESFPLTVTSAQKNPTAFYLCASSIKRDSSYEQYFGPGTRLTVT.

This clone was seen a few times. The chain is built from TRBV6-1 and TRBJ2-7; tentatively, D is TRBD1 (5 bases). V was trimmed by 2 bases and J by 6 bases, leaving 17 bases between them. CDR3 length equals 15 residues. Germline CDR1 is MNHNS and CDR2 is SASEGT. The CDR3 spells CASSEKGGAPAEQYF. Written as DNA, the CDR3 is TGTGCCAGCAGTGAAAAAGGTGGGGCGCCAGCCGAGCAGTACTTC.

CDR3 in DNA: TGTGCCCAGGGGGAGTGGGGATACGAGCAGTACTTC. Translation: CAQGEWGYEQYF. The V and J genes are TRBV30 and TRBJ2-5; 7 nucleotides line up with TRBD1. The J call is doubtful: the DNA matches TRBJ2-7 better. CDR1 and CDR2 (germline): GTSNPN, SVGIG (reference sequence). The CDR3 runs to 12 residues.

The chain has TRBV5-1 and TRBJ1-1; D might be TRBD1 (6 bases). Germline CDR1 and CDR2: SGHRS and YFSETQ. The CDR3 spans 15 residues. The germline V and J ends were trimmed by 0 bases and 1 base, with 10 bases remaining between them. CDR3 coding DNA: TGCGCCAGCAGCTTGGACCCCAGGGGGAACACTGAAGCTTTCTTT. The encoded protein is CASSLDPRGNTEAFF.

The chain uses TRBV5-4 and TRBJ2-1; the match to TRBD1 covers 10 bases. From germline, CDR1 is SGHNT and CDR2 YYREEE (reference sequence). The CDR3 extends over 14 amino acids. V shed 4 bases and J 9 bases; nucleotides not matched to a gene: 7. In DNA form, the CDR3 reads TGTGCCAGCAGCCTGGACAGGGGGGTTATTGAGCAGTTCTTC. This gives the protein CASSLDRGVIEQFF.

The chain uses TRBV10-1 and TRBJ2-1; possible D gene TRBD1, 6 bases. There are 15 residues in the CDR3. The germline gives CDR1 WNHNN, CDR2 SYGVQD (reference sequence). The ends were cut back, 4 bases at V and 2 bases at J, with 12 bases in the middle. This CDR3 is CASSVGGSPYNEQFF. CDR3 DNA sequence: TGCGCCAGCAGTGTTGGGGGCAGCCCCTACAATGAGCAGTTCTTC.

The chain carries TRBV2 and TRBJ2-1; TRBD1 might be the D (6 bases). V gave up 7 bases and J gave up 5 bases, with 15 bases separating them. CDR3 length: 14 amino acids. Germline values: CDR1 SNHLY, CDR2 FYNNEI. Here the CDR3 DNA reads TGTGCCAGCACCTCAACAGGGATCCACAATGAGCAGTTCTTC. This sequence encodes CASTSTGIHNEQFF.

This clone was seen a handful of times. V is TRBV6-6 and J is TRBJ1-5, with D maybe TRBD1 (6 bases). The V end lost 3 bases, the J end lost 5 bases, and 8 bases lay between the germline ends. The length of the CDR3 is 13 residues. Germline loops: CDR1 MNHNY, CDR2 SVGAGI (reference sequence). The CDR3: CASSYKGDQPQHF. The CDR3 nucleotides read TGTGCCAGCAGTTATAAGGGGGATCAGCCCCAGCATTTT.

The J gene is TRBJ2-3, the V gene TRBV7-6; tentatively, D is TRBD2 (6 bases). Deletions cut 1 base from V and 1 base from J, with 6 bases between. The CDR3 is 14 amino acids. Germline lookup yields CDR1 SGHVS and CDR2 FNYEAQ. CDR3 bases: TGTGCCAGCAGCTTAGTAGCGGGCACAGATACGCAGTATTTT. This translates into CASSLVAGTDTQYF.

V and J are TRBV7-6 and TRBJ1-2; a weak D match, TRBD1 (6 bases). Germline-derived CDR1 and CDR2 are SGHVS and FNYEAQ. The length of the CDR3 is 15 residues. V lost 2 bases and J lost 5, with 15 bases in between. CDR3 amino acids: CASSLRGGPGYGYTF. The CDR3 DNA follows: TGTGCCAGCAGCTTAAGGGGGGGGCCAGGGTATGGCTACACCTTC.